This note documents a single TCR beta chain sequence. Its antigen is not yet known. There are no base qualities to consult, and no much larger clone falls within one base. The germline V gene (reference sequence) yields DFQATT for CDR1 and SNEGSKA for CDR2. V ends up 3 bases short and J 8 bases short, with an unmatched junction base count of 11. Its CDR3 holds 16 amino acids, cysteine through phenylalanine. Kept here is only the CDR3 DNA, which spans 48 bases and is read in frame from base 1. Library preparation was by 5' RACE. Sequencer: Illumina HiSeq 2500. The second PCR ran for roughly 7 to 12 cycles and used a J-beta primer mix along with a sample-barcoded 5' primer. Each TCR beta cDNA molecule received a unique molecular identifier from a template-switch 5' adaptor carrying 12 random nucleotides. At least 2.5 million CDR3-containing paired-end reads were obtained from each sample. First-strand cDNA synthesis was performed from all RNA using the Mint cDNA synthesis kit, with priming by a TRBC-specific oligonucleotide. All cDNA was treated with uracil-DNA glycosylase and then went through a first 18-cycle PCR with the universal primers M1SS and BC2_uni_R. For the original study's pipeline: Each sample was normalized by randomly selecting 1 million high-quality reads, each carrying a distinct molecular identifier. Reads sharing molecular identifiers were discarded rather than binned into consensus sequences. CDR3 identification, clonotype clustering and error correction used MiTCR with a Q25 quality threshold and the strictest error-elimination algorithm. A nonparametric unseen species model using Euler transformation provided a lower-bound estimate of total TCR beta diversity. In TCRdb, the public reads were trimmed at Q25 with fastp and aligned with MiXCR, with productive beta chains retained. Entries that share a CDR3 protein sequence are merged under the most common genes and DNA. The V and J calls here are based on TCRdb, not the publication. This sample holds 850,000 or so distinct CDR3 sequences; more than 25% were observed only once. Of the sample, 17% is held by the ten largest clones.

The 39 donors, aged roughly 6 to 90 years, were systemically healthy Caucasian individuals from Russia. Each donor gave about 9.8 milliliters of peripheral blood, drawn into EDTA-treated Vacutainer tubes. Ficoll-Paque density-gradient centrifugation was used to isolate PBMCs, with at least 6 million per sample. Trizol reagent was used to extract total RNA from the PBMCs, yielding at least 6 micrograms per sample. The percentages of naive CD45RAhigh/CD27high T cells were determined by flow cytometry on a PBMC aliquot from every donor. The record originates from a study of blood T cells in healthy people across ages (dated by TCRdb to between 2015 and 2016). In terms of the full investigation: In model experiments, template switching captured roughly one uniquely barcoded TCR beta cDNA molecule for every two T cells. To track age-related changes in TCR beta repertoire diversity, the study relied on deep sequencing normalized with unique cDNA molecular identifiers. The donors were divided into four age groups: young (average approximately 15 years), middle-aged (roughly 42), aged (under 70) and long-lived (about 84). To avoid experimental bias, donors of different ages were spread randomly across the sequencing lanes. Using the same blood draw, the study looked at two additional independent replicas of 1 million unique cDNA reads for two donors, one aged 18 to 29 and the other aged 80 or older.

Here is what the overall study found, with its caveats: As age increased, observed TCR beta diversity per million T cells dropped in a roughly linear way, and a significant reduction was already evident by age around 41. The CMV infection status of donors was not known, potentially confounding age-related changes in expanded clonotypes. Estimates of total diversity based on one million sequenced T cells were regarded as lower bounds and as underestimates. Observed TCR beta diversity correlated strongly with the percentage of naive T cells measured by flow cytometry. Bulk unsorted PBMC profiling prevented conclusive comparison of naive and antigen-experienced compartments. Compared with the aged group, more naive CD4+ T cells, fewer expanded clones and increased TCR diversity were shown by the long-lived group, suggesting age selection.

The receptor chain draws on TRBV20-1 and TRBJ2-3, with 13 bases aligning to TRBD2. The receptor was derived from a woman of 80 years or more in good health. Sequences were obtained from blood. The DNA sequence is TGCAGTGCTAGCCCCGAACTAGCGGGGGGGCAAGGTACGCAGTATTTT. This sequence encodes CSASPELAGGQGTQYF.